This T cell receptor (beta chain) originates from a study of T cells in Graves' hyperthyroidism and ophthalmopathy. The CDR3 sequence is 17 residues long. The germline gives CDR1 LNHDA, CDR2 SQIVND (reference sequence). The trim removed 6 bases at V and 4 bases at J, leaving 14 bases unmatched. The study enrolled patients aged 18 to 65 with newly diagnosed hyperthyroidism of under 2 months' duration. Each diagnosis was grounded in clinical symptoms, serum thyroxine and TRAb, thyroid ultrasound, and orbital computed tomography. This clonotype showed up many times. Regions amplified from RNA transcripts were the TCR beta CDR3 regions. When the TCR CDR3 underwent first-round RT-PCR, the HTBI primer set was used. MiXCR, applied by TCRdb to the multiplex PCR reads, yields one record per CDR3 protein. Here the sample spans some 250,000 distinct CDR3 sequences, 13% to 15% being singletons.

Input material: blood. The V gene is TRBV19, the J gene TRBJ2-3, with 9 positions matching TRBD2. This receptor was identified in a woman between 40 and 50 years old with Graves' hyperthyroidism that later progressed to Graves' ophthalmopathy. CDR3 sequence reads: CASRFSGAGGSPDTQYF. Here the CDR3 DNA reads TGTGCCAGTAGGTTTTCTGGAGCGGGGGGCTCGCCAGATACGCAGTATTTT.